A selection of T cell receptor beta chains follows, all from one sample in a study of blood T cell repertoires in COVID-19. Profiled with immunoSEQ multiplex PCR; TCRdb holds only in-frame clones, not every one. The table lists about 99,000 clones, 84% of them singletons. The sample consisted of peripheral blood. These receptors were taken from a man aged 65 to 85 with active or convalescent COVID-19. Both conserved end residues are part of each CDR3. D genes are given only for firm matches. The size of a clone is reported for some rows only, either as once, few or many, or as a class for expanded clones.

>-|TRBJ2-7|TRBV7-3|TRBD1
CASSLRQGDEQYF
TGTGCCAGCAGCCTCAGACAGGGAGATGAGCAGTACTTC
>-|TRBJ2-7|TRBV2|TRBD1
CASRGDRVGYEQYF
TGTGCCAGCAGGGGGGACAGGGTGGGCTACGAGCAGTACTTC
>-|TRBJ1-5|TRBV4-1|-
CASKPRGRVRNQPQHF
TGCGCCAGCAAGCCAAGGGGAAGGGTTCGCAATCAGCCCCAGCATTTT
>-|TRBJ1-1|TRBV29-1|TRBD1
CSVARGSEAFF
TGCAGCGTTGCCAGGGGGTCTGAAGCTTTCTTT
>once|TRBJ2-6|TRBV5-1|TRBD1
CASSWTGGSGANVLTF
TGCGCCAGCAGCTGGACAGGGGGATCTGGGGCCAACGTCCTGACTTTC
>-|TRBJ1-1|TRBV28|TRBD1
CASSFGTAIEAFF
TGTGCCAGCAGTTTCGGGACAGCCATTGAAGCTTTCTTT
>once|TRBJ1-1|TRBV18|-
CASSPPSVKITEAFF
TGTGCCAGCTCACCACCTAGCGTCAAAATTACTGAAGCTTTCTTT
>-|TRBJ2-1|TRBV4-1|-
CASSQAGARDEQFF
TGCGCCAGCAGCCAAGCAGGGGCGCGGGATGAGCAGTTCTTC
>-|TRBJ2-7|TRBV7-2|TRBD1
CASSARDRDYEQYF
TGTGCCAGCAGCGCCCGGGACAGGGACTACGAGCAGTACTTC
>-|TRBJ2-7|TRBV5-6|-
CASSRRGTLMGQYF
TGTGCCAGCAGTAGACGGGGGACGCTAATGGGGCAGTACTTC
>-|TRBJ1-1|TRBV3-1/TRBV3-2|-
CASSQGAEAFF
TGTGCCAGCAGCCAGGGAGCTGAAGCTTTCTTT
>-|TRBJ2-4|TRBV9|TRBD1
CASSATGGDIQYF
TGTGCCAGCAGCGCGACAGGGGGGGACATTCAGTACTTC
>-|TRBJ1-1|TRBV5-3|-
CARSPLGEPHNNMNTEAFF
TGTGCCAGAAGCCCCCTAGGAGAACCGCATAACAACATGAACACTGAAGCTTTCTTT
>few|TRBJ1-1|TRBV28|TRBD1
CASSPRTGRWGTEAFF
TGTGCCAGCAGTCCGCGGACAGGTCGTTGGGGCACTGAAGCTTTCTTT
>-|TRBJ2-5|TRBV7-2|-
CASSRSLGETQYF
TGTGCCAGCAGTCGTTCCCTCGGAGAGACCCAGTACTTC
>-|TRBJ1-6|TRBV9|TRBD1
CASSAGQARGSYNSPLHF
TGTGCCAGCAGCGCAGGACAGGCGCGTGGGTCCTATAATTCACCCCTCCACTTT
>-|TRBJ1-2|TRBV18|-
CASSPDSPNYGYTF
TGTGCCAGCTCACCCGACAGTCCCAACTATGGCTACACCTTC
>once|TRBJ2-3|TRBV2|TRBD2
CASRSSGGAADTQYF
TGTGCCAGCAGATCTAGCGGGGGGGCCGCAGATACGCAGTATTTT
>-|TRBJ1-1|TRBV5-1|TRBD1
CASSIGGQGTEAFF
TGCGCCAGCAGCATTGGAGGACAGGGCACTGAAGCTTTCTTT
>-|TRBJ2-1|TRBV30|-
CAWTGSEPRQFF
TGTGCCTGGACGGGGAGCGAACCCAGGCAGTTCTTC
>-|TRBJ2-7|TRBV30|TRBD1
CAWGKGQGFYEQYF
TGTGCCTGGGGGAAGGGACAGGGATTCTACGAGCAGTACTTC
>-|TRBJ2-7|TRBV4-1|-
CASSQDLYEQYF
TGCGCCAGCAGCCAAGATCTCTACGAGCAGTACTTC
>-|TRBJ1-5|TRBV30|TRBD1
CAWSVKGRGRWQPQHF
TGTGCCTGGAGTGTCAAAGGAAGGGGGCGGTGGCAGCCCCAGCATTTT
>-|TRBJ2-2|TRBV19|TRBD1
CASSLGTARAGELFF
TGTGCCAGTAGCCTCGGGACAGCCAGGGCCGGGGAGCTGTTTTTT
>-|TRBJ2-7|TRBV6-6|TRBD1
CASSYGYRTGDYEQYF
TGTGCCAGCAGTTATGGGTATAGGACAGGGGATTACGAGCAGTACTTC
>once|TRBJ2-2|TRBV6-1|TRBD2
CASSGLAGKNTGELFF
TGTGCCAGCAGTGGACTAGCGGGGAAGAACACCGGGGAGCTGTTTTTT
>-|TRBJ1-1|TRBV10-3|-
CAISESTGGADTEAFF
TGTGCCATCAGTGAGTCGACGGGCGGGGCGGACACTGAAGCTTTCTTT
>once|TRBJ2-3|TRBV20-1|-
CSASTASVPTQYF
TGCAGTGCTAGTACGGCCAGCGTACCGACGCAGTATTTT
>-|TRBJ1-6|TRBV6-5|-
CASSPRGSPLHF
TGTGCCAGCAGTCCTCGGGGGTCACCCCTCCACTTT
>-|TRBJ2-7|TRBV6-5|-
CASRKNSYEQYF
TGTGCCAGCAGGAAAAACAGCTACGAGCAGTACTTC
>-|TRBJ1-2|TRBV19|-
CASTRGGGINYGYTF
TGTGCCAGCACGAGGGGTGGGGGGATTAACTATGGCTACACCTTC
>-|TRBJ2-6|TRBV2|-
CASHYTVAGANVLTF
TGTGCCAGCCACTACACGGTGGCTGGGGCCAACGTCCTGACTTTC
>-|TRBJ1-6|TRBV7-2|-
CASSLVGGSPLHF
TGTGCCAGCAGCTTAGTAGGCGGATCACCCCTCCACTTT
>-|TRBJ1-6|TRBV14|-
CASSPTGVLSPLHF
TGTGCCAGCAGCCCGACCGGGGTTCTATCACCCCTCCACTTT
>-|TRBJ2-2|TRBV6-5|TRBD2
CASGTSGLTGELFF
TGTGCCAGCGGGACTAGCGGGCTCACCGGGGAGCTGTTTTTT
>-|TRBJ1-6|TRBV9|-
CASSTTYNSPLHF
TGTGCCAGCAGCACTACCTATAATTCACCCCTCCACTTT
>once|TRBJ1-3|TRBV5-6|-
CASSSSTGSWENTIYF
TGTGCCAGCAGCTCCTCGACAGGATCCTGGGAGAACACCATATATTTT
>-|TRBJ2-7|TRBV2|TRBD2
CASRAGGTYEQYF
TGTGCCAGCCGGGCGGGGGGGACCTACGAGCAGTACTTC
>-|TRBJ2-3|TRBV5-1|-
CASSLGRRTDTQYF
TGCGCCAGCAGCCTGGGGAGGCGGACAGATACGCAGTATTTT
>-|TRBJ1-1|TRBV5-1|-
CASSLQTGGTEAFF
TGCGCCAGCAGCCTGCAGACAGGCGGGACTGAAGCTTTCTTT